The entry that follows covers one T cell receptor beta chain sequence. This receptor's antigen is unknown. No much larger clone exists at a distance of one base, and base qualities are not known. Libraries were built with the immunoSEQ multiplex PCR assay. A mixture of 60 forward primers for TCR Vbeta segments and 13 reverse primers for TCR Jbeta segments was used in the multiplex PCR. A multiplex PCR assay on genomic DNA amplified the CDR3 region of rearranged TCR beta genes. On the Illumina HiSeq System, the amplified TCR beta libraries were sequenced as 87-base-pair reads. On the authors' methods: A later analysis counted approximately 84 million unique TCR beta chains across the 640 or so repertoires, and around 9.9 million of these chains were shared by at least two donors. A nearest-neighbor algorithm error-corrected the raw reads and collapsed the reads into unique sequences, merging closely related sequences to remove PCR and sequencing errors. To assign V, D and J gene segments, CDR3 sequences were aligned to IMGT reference sequences. For a sequence to be retained, a match of at least six nucleotides was required to both a V gene segment and a J gene segment. A rearrangement counted as productive if the CDR3 had no stop codons and remained in frame with V and J, and every other rearrangement counted as non-productive. Following IMGT convention, CDR3 was defined as the stretch from the second conserved V-encoded cysteine up to the conserved J-encoded phenylalanine. The earlier analysis of 500 to 750 of the donors excluded any sequence lacking an unambiguous match to a single V gene segment. In an earlier analysis of a few hundred of the donors, V segments were called functional above 56.7% productive rearrangements and were called segregating when the between-donor standard deviation exceeded 5%. A statistical classification framework was developed to diagnose cytomegalovirus status using the catalog of TCR beta chain sequences. A later analysis assigned V and J genes by comparing TCR nucleotide sequences with IMGT/GENE-DB human TR gene sequences. In a later analysis, CDR3 sequences and most-parsimonious VDJ recombination scenarios were assigned using the TCRdist pipeline. In a later analysis, each TCR beta chain was defined by its CDR3 amino acid sequence together with its V-gene family, and reads without a unique V-gene family were excluded. In a later analysis, 500 to 650 highly shared, low-generation-probability nucleotide sequences were removed to address suspected cross-contamination and a sequencing artifact. In a later analysis, a clonal expansion index was calculated for each public chain from normalized within-repertoire ranks of inferred template counts. Generation probabilities in a later analysis came from a VDJ recombination model fitted to out-of-frame rearrangements, and those results were checked against IGoR. In a later analysis, TCR-TCR, TCR-HLA and TCR-CMV co-occurrence was scored with hypergeometric tests, and a repertoire-size bias correction was applied to TCR pairs. A later analysis estimated false discovery rates by permuting HLA or CMV assignments 20 times. A later analysis grouped co-occurring TCRs with DBSCAN, adding TCRdist sequence similarity when clustering within HLA-allele-positive subsets. Co-occurrence clustering excluded repertoires with fewer than 30,000 or more than 120,000 public chains, plus five with anomalous nucleotide sharing. Drawn from immuneACCESS, this table holds only the in-frame rearrangements with V and J called that TCRdb kept. Clones are partly lost; checked studies trace under half to an unresolved V gene and leave the rest unexplained. The DNA was the basis for D and trimming; V, J and clone size are from that table. Present in this sample are some 140,000 clones, over 75% of which were seen just once. The leading ten clones occupy around 6% of the sample.

This record comes from a study of cytomegalovirus exposure and HLA in healthy donors (dated by TCRdb to 2017 to 2019). Looking at the study overall: In an earlier analysis of 587 of the donors, approximately 300 Gb of sequence data and roughly 100 million unique TCR beta sequences from 180 million or so T cells were reported. Both class I and class II loci were covered by HLA typing, at four-digit resolution. To study patterns of TCR occurrence, a later analysis re-analyzed previously published TCR beta repertoires from 650 to 750 donors and added high-resolution HLA genotyping. Donor age, sex, ethnicity and CMV serostatus were compiled alongside the repertoire data. The study was designed to test whether signatures of past pathogen exposure could be identified by cataloging public T cell receptors. All discovery cohort repertoires had been generated on a single sequencing platform. To predict cytomegalovirus infection status, the study combined high-throughput TCR immunosequencing, statistical association of individual TCRs with disease status, and machine learning. The number of typed donors differed by locus: roughly 629-640 for A, B, C, DRB1 and DQB1; approximately 520 for DQA1; 606 for DPA1; and around 490 for DPB1. Besides the first cohort of some 670 subjects, a separate validation cohort made up of 120 different subjects was used. An early release covering about 600 HLA-typed donors comprised 250 to 350 gigabases of sequencing data and approximately 85 million unique TCR sequences. Rather than drawing on any new phenotypic data, the later analysis identified candidate immune exposures from TCR beta sequences and the way those sequences occurred across donors. In an earlier analysis of 587 of the donors, high-throughput TCR beta sequencing was used to judge whether each TCR beta V gene segment behaved as functional or pseudogenic. Among the roughly 400 genotyped donors, approximately 77% belonged to the genetic ancestry cluster associated with self-reported Caucasian donors. Roughly five DR-DQ haplotypes were handled as single units for association and clustering because linkage in the cohort was strong. The T cell repertoires of 670 or so subjects were profiled by immunosequencing and related to cytomegalovirus serostatus. On average, 235,054 unique TCR beta nucleotide sequences were sequenced per donor among a few hundred genotyped donors of the cohort, with roughly 18% of those sequences being non-productive. A later genetic analysis used genome-wide SNP genotypes for about three fifths of the 666 donors, treating that subset as a discovery cohort. The full study reports these points: In a later analysis, HLA-associated TCR beta chains were found to be more clonally expanded and to have lower generation probabilities than equally common non-associated chains. The classifier was reported to diagnose cytomegalovirus status with high specificity and sensitivity in both the original and validation cohorts. It was suggested by the authors that the approach could potentially be generalized to other disease states and immunological phenotypes. Presence/absence analyses assumed roughly uniform sequencing depth across donors, an assumption that may not hold. At a false discovery rate of 0.05, a later analysis linked under 20,000 TCR beta sequences to specific HLA alleles. In a later genetic analysis, fewer N-insertions in productive TCRs were reported among donors in an Asian-associated ancestry cluster than the roughly 670-donor mean. In vitro tests confirmed that a few of the cytomegalovirus-associated TCR beta chains recognize cytomegalovirus antigens. V-gene and J-gene trimming of TCR beta chains was associated with a missense DCLRE1C variant in a later genetic analysis, and the association was replicated in an independent cohort. Correlated functional status among segregating V segments might be attributable to linkage disequilibrium, but an unknown experimental factor could not be ruled out. While some public TCRs were present in many individuals, most TCR sequences turned up only very rarely across donors. In the study, some 160 TCR beta chains were listed as associated with cytomegalovirus. A cluster of highly shared sequence variants was judged likely to be a technical artifact of the sequencing pipeline. Because some donors lacked HLA typing at each locus, the association tests relied only on the typed subset. Strong co-occurrence of HLA alleles, especially DR and DQ, made assigning TCR associations to individual alleles difficult. According to a later analysis, TCR association rates differed among HLA loci, with DRB1 alleles showing the most associated TCRs and HLA-C alleles showing the fewest. Roughly 17 rarely observed V segments, including chromosome 9 orphons, were excluded from the earlier analysis of approximately 500 of the donors because counts were too low. The only immune exposure information available for the cohort was CMV serostatus. This cohort had only TCR beta chains sequenced, and the lack of alpha or paired-chain data limited which features could be detected. According to a later analysis, most CMV-associated TCR beta chains appeared to be HLA-restricted, and the HLA associations seemed to be driven largely by CMV exposure. A further reported finding was that TCR beta sequences accurately predicted the HLA-A and HLA-B alleles for most subjects in the first cohort. Several of the top co-occurrence clusters appeared to be linked to parvovirus B19, influenza, CMV and Epstein-Barr virus, according to a later analysis. In an earlier analysis of fewer than 700 of the donors, most TCR beta V segments appeared in productive rearrangements about 87% or about 30% of the time, broadly matching IMGT annotations.

The cohort was made up of 666 healthy bone marrow donors. At the time of sampling, all cohort members were nominally healthy, though unrecorded immune exposures were likely present. The donor was CMV seropositive and belonged to the group of a few hundred seropositive cohort members. A peripheral blood sample was provided by each donor, and peripheral blood mononuclear cells were used for TCR beta sequencing. Genomic DNA was extracted from the blood cell samples with the Qiagen DNeasy Blood Extraction Kit. This receptor was identified in a woman between 40 and 55 years old in good health and CMV-seropositive. Specimen: PBMCs.

The DNA sequence reads TGCGCCAGCAGCTTTACGGGACAGCCGAACACTGAAGCTTTCTTT. Translated, it gives CASSFTGQPNTEAFF. This chain joins TRBV5-1 to TRBJ1-1; 7 nucleotides in the junction match TRBD1. From the germline V gene, CDR1 is SGHRS and CDR2 is YFSETQ. From the cysteine up to the phenylalanine, the CDR3 has a length of 15 residues. The retained sequence is limited to the CDR3, 45 bases, with the frame set at the first base. V has 2 bases trimmed and J has 1 base trimmed; junction bases matching no gene number 5.